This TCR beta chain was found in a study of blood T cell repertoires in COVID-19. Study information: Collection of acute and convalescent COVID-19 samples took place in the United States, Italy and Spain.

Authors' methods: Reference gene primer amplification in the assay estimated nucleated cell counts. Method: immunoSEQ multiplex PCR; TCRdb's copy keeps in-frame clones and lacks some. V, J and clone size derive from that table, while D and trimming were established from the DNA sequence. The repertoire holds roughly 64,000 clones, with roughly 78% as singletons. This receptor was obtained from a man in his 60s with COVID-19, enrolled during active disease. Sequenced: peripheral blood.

This CDR3 reads CATSEWPRDYGYTF. CDR3 in DNA: TGTGCCACCAGTGAGTGGCCCAGGGACTATGGCTACACCTTC. The gene calls are TRBV24-1 and TRBJ1-2, with a possible D match to TRBD1 (5 bases). Germline CDR1 is KGHDR and CDR2 is SFDVKD. The CDR3 is made up of 14 amino acids. The V end was cut by 4 bases, the J end by 3 bases, with 11 bases between.